This T cell receptor beta chain was profiled in a study of OX40 agonist ivuxolimab in advanced cancers. In the study overall: Six ivuxolimab dose levels, 0.01 to 10 mg/kg, were given intravenously every 2 weeks. Every patient in dose escalation had hepatocellular carcinoma, melanoma, renal cell or head and neck cancer.

If patients had autoimmune disease history or systemic immunosuppression, they were excluded. This CDR3 spans 15 amino acids. The V gene end was trimmed by 5 bases and the J gene end by 6 bases; junction bases not matched to a gene: 10. Germline V gene data show CDR1 as MNHNS and CDR2 as SASEGT. Repertoires were generated with immunoSEQ multiplex PCR, while TCRdb's copy carries only in-frame clones and drops some. The table shows approximately 90,000 clones, with roughly 87% occurring only once. This clonotype was obtained from an adult with an advanced solid tumor such as melanoma, head and neck, liver or kidney cancer. Here the sequenced sample was CD4+ or CD8+ T cells sorted from blood, taken in a trial of the OX40 agonist ivuxolimab. The V gene is TRBV6-1, the J gene TRBJ2-1; 7 positions match TRBD1. Here the CDR3 DNA reads TGTGCCAGCAGTCCCAGCGGACAGGCACTCAATGAGCAGTTCTTC. This sequence encodes CASSPSGQALNEQFF.